The source of this T cell receptor beta chain is a study of regulatory T cells in long-lasting Graves disease. Only a few counts were recorded for this clonotype. The time point: persistent/refractory GD, antithyroid drugs over 5 years with positive TRAb. TCR sequences were obtained from RNA taken from PBMCs. The CDR3 covers 15 residues. From germline, CDR1 is MNHNS and CDR2 SASEGT. V was shortened by 4 bases and J by 0 bases, with 11 bases between the two germline ends. CDR3-region Arm-PCR and iRepertoire HTBI primers produced the TCR beta libraries. TCRdb reprocessed the multiplex PCR reads via MiXCR and lists one record per CDR3 protein. This table has about 660,000 distinct CDR3 sequences, 30% appearing once.

The sequence was collected from a female donor with Graves disease. This chain uses TRBV6-1 with TRBJ2-3; no firm D call. This material consisted of peripheral blood mononuclear cells (PBMCs), taken when the disease was refractory, from a patient treated with antithyroid drugs. The CDR3 coding sequence is TGTGCCAGCAGTGGAATTAGCCTAAGCACAGATACGCAGTATTTT. Its translation: CASSGISLSTDTQYF.